The entry that follows covers one TCR beta chain sequence. This specimen comes from a study of blood T cell repertoires in COVID-19. The overall study: Samples taken during acute and convalescent COVID-19 were collected in the United States, Italy and Spain.

Method: immunoSEQ multiplex PCR; TCRdb's copy keeps in-frame clones and lacks some. The sample comprises 10,000 to 15,000 clones, approximately 83% of which are singletons, and roughly 25% rests with the top ten. CDR1 and CDR2 from the germline V gene are SGHNT and YENEEA. After removal of 9 bases from V and 0 bases from J, the junction contained 6 bases not matched to a gene. The CDR3 is 15 residues long. The chain uses TRBV11-3 and TRBJ2-3, with 10 bases that match TRBD2. The sequenced sample consisted of peripheral blood. The receptor was derived from a man aged 40-50 years with active or convalescent COVID-19. The CDR3 DNA follows: TGTGCCAGTGCTAGCGGGAGATTAAGCACAGATACGCAGTATTTT. This translates into CASASGRLSTDTQYF.